This T cell receptor beta chain was sequenced during a study of metastatic and nonmetastatic thyroid tumors. TCRdb reanalyzed the PCR reads via MiXCR. The sample has about 15,000 clones, approximately 20% seen once. Before thyroid surgery, none of the patients had received any treatment. Germline V gene sequence: CDR1 SGHKS, CDR2 YYEKEE (reference sequence). V lost 4 bases to trimming and J lost 6 bases, with 13 bases between them. The CDR3 extends over 13 amino acids. This clone was detected ten times or more. The V and J genes are TRBV5-5 and TRBJ1-1; TRBD1 might be the D (6 bases). This receptor was taken from a female donor with papillary thyroid cancer or a benign thyroid nodule (not recorded which). Some clones in this sample may be carry-over from other donors' samples. Material: tumor tissue. This chain's CDR3 is CASSRIGTPEAFF. CDR3 DNA: TGTGCCAGCAGCCGAATAGGGACACCTGAAGCTTTCTTT.